This T cell receptor (beta chain) stems from a study of blood T cell repertoires in COVID-19. The overall study: Samples of COVID-19 (acute and convalescent) were obtained from the United States, Italy and Spain. PBMCs, B-cell-depleted T cells, or T cells were the source of the cDNA or gDNA that made up the material.

The ends were cut back, 4 bases at V and 9 bases at J, with 13 bases in the middle. In germline, CDR1 is SGHTA, CDR2 FQGNSA. The CDR3 extends over 13 amino acids. Original methodology: Reference gene primers were amplified, and this amplification served to estimate nucleated cell counts. Assay used: immunoSEQ multiplex PCR; TCRdb lists only in-frame clones, some missing. V and J calls and clone size are copied from that table; D and trimming were computed from the DNA. This sample has approximately 89,000 clones; about 80% occur once, and the top ten carry around a fifth. The TCR originated in a human donor in a cohort sampled during active COVID-19. The chain links TRBV7-2 to TRBJ2-1; a possible D gene is TRBD2 (6 bases). The sample taken for sequencing was peripheral blood. The chain's CDR3 is CASSSQGDSEQFF. Here the CDR3 DNA reads TGTGCCAGCAGCTCCCAAGGGGACTCTGAGCAGTTCTTC.